Listed below are T cell receptor beta chains from one sample, sequenced in a study of CD8 T cells in Susac syndrome. TCRdb called the immunoSEQ multiplex PCR reads again in MiXCR, with one record for every CDR3 protein. Counted here are about 200,000 distinct CDR3 sequences, over 85% occurring once; the ten biggest clones make up 0.08% to 0.11%. The sequenced material came from CD4+ T cells from PBMCs. The receptors stem from a human donor in good health. Both conserved end residues are trimmed from each CDR3. Fields, in order: V gene, J gene, CDR3 protein.

V gene: TRBV5-1
J gene: TRBJ2-2
CDR3 protein: ASSRDGSNTGELF

V gene: TRBV6-6
J gene: TRBJ1-5
CDR3 protein: ASSYSQGAGNQPQH

V gene: TRBV20-1
J gene: TRBJ1-5
CDR3 protein: SASRTIDQPQH

V gene: TRBV5-1
J gene: TRBJ1-3
CDR3 protein: ASSVDSSEDTIY

V gene: TRBV6-2/TRBV6-3
J gene: TRBJ1-5
CDR3 protein: ASNLRGENQPQH

V gene: TRBV7-2
J gene: TRBJ2-7
CDR3 protein: ASNRGGRIEQY

V gene: TRBV6-1
J gene: TRBJ2-5
CDR3 protein: ASTQGTSGGQETQY

V gene: TRBV10-3
J gene: TRBJ1-5
CDR3 protein: ATRQGGTNQPQH

V gene: TRBV2
J gene: TRBJ2-1
CDR3 protein: ASSASVGREQF

V gene: TRBV2
J gene: TRBJ2-5
CDR3 protein: ASSPNPIGRGGTQY

V gene: TRBV23-1
J gene: TRBJ2-7
CDR3 protein: ASSHADSYEQY

V gene: TRBV20-1
J gene: TRBJ2-5
CDR3 protein: SAGPKETQY

V gene: TRBV12-3/TRBV12-4
J gene: TRBJ2-3
CDR3 protein: ASSQMTDTQY

V gene: TRBV12-3/TRBV12-4
J gene: TRBJ2-1
CDR3 protein: ASTTQGQGGLMNEQF

V gene: TRBV11-2
J gene: TRBJ2-3
CDR3 protein: ASRLAGRDTQY

V gene: TRBV18
J gene: TRBJ2-3
CDR3 protein: ASSQSHPRSPDTQY

V gene: TRBV20-1
J gene: TRBJ1-1
CDR3 protein: SAREGGLNTEAF

V gene: TRBV24-1
J gene: TRBJ2-5
CDR3 protein: ATSDTRLGPLETQY

V gene: TRBV20-1
J gene: TRBJ2-1
CDR3 protein: SARDPAGVMDEQF

V gene: TRBV7-9
J gene: TRBJ2-1
CDR3 protein: ASITLDAYNEQF

V gene: TRBV23-1
J gene: TRBJ2-4
CDR3 protein: ASSQYRGKNIQY

V gene: TRBV6-5
J gene: TRBJ2-5
CDR3 protein: ASSYSRGQDTQY

V gene: TRBV3-1
J gene: TRBJ1-5
CDR3 protein: ASSQRGNQPQH

V gene: TRBV29-1
J gene: TRBJ2-1
CDR3 protein: SVGAGSRSYNEQF

V gene: TRBV18
J gene: TRBJ1-3
CDR3 protein: ASSPDVSGNTIY

V gene: TRBV28
J gene: TRBJ2-3
CDR3 protein: ASRLTDTQY

V gene: TRBV3-1
J gene: TRBJ2-3
CDR3 protein: ASGATDTQY

V gene: TRBV24-1
J gene: TRBJ1-5
CDR3 protein: ATSNLGPQH

V gene: TRBV29-1
J gene: TRBJ2-1
CDR3 protein: SVEDWRGNEQF

V gene: TRBV3-1
J gene: TRBJ2-7
CDR3 protein: ASSLGTSGSTYEQY

V gene: TRBV15
J gene: TRBJ2-3
CDR3 protein: ATSREGIDTQY

V gene: TRBV7-2
J gene: TRBJ2-3
CDR3 protein: ASSLQGGTQY

V gene: TRBV3-1
J gene: TRBJ2-1
CDR3 protein: ASSQEGGSTYNEQF

V gene: TRBV29-1
J gene: TRBJ2-1
CDR3 protein: SATLLNEQF

V gene: TRBV7-2
J gene: TRBJ2-7
CDR3 protein: ASSLGLAGYEQY

V gene: TRBV29-1
J gene: TRBJ2-5
CDR3 protein: SGGTGGGEETQY

V gene: TRBV6-2/TRBV6-3
J gene: TRBJ2-3
CDR3 protein: ASSRGLAGPNTDTQY

V gene: TRBV3-1
J gene: TRBJ2-7
CDR3 protein: ASSPRVLGDEQY

V gene: TRBV7-2
J gene: TRBJ2-7
CDR3 protein: ASSYGHLYEQY

V gene: TRBV18
J gene: TRBJ1-1
CDR3 protein: ASSPGLNTEAF

V gene: TRBV5-1
J gene: TRBJ2-3
CDR3 protein: ASTPGTPGTDTQY

V gene: TRBV11-2
J gene: TRBJ2-7
CDR3 protein: ASSVTQGWVGEQY